These T cell receptor beta chains were read from a single sample in a study of control samples from healthy donors and cancer patients. Generated by immunoSEQ multiplex PCR, the TCRdb table keeps only in-frame clones and is missing some. The table lists 90,000 to 95,000 clones, 85% of them singletons. Sequenced input: blood. These receptors came from a man aged 25-45 years in good health. The CDR3 runs from the conserved cysteine through the conserved F or W. A D gene is named only where the DNA matches it firmly.

TRBJ2-5,TRBD2,TRBV15,TGTGCCACCAGCAGACGTTATCCCCCCCTGACTAGCGGGGTAACGAGGGGCCAGTACTTC,CATSRRYPPLTSGVTRGQYF
TRBJ2-3,TRBD2,TRBV9,TGTGCCAGCAGCGTAGTATCGGGGGGGGCGTCAGATACGCAGTATTTT,CASSVVSGGASDTQYF
TRBJ1-4,NA,TRBV5-1,TGCGCCAGCAGCTTGGCCGGTGCAACTAATGAAAAACTGTTTTTT,CASSLAGATNEKLFF
TRBJ1-3,NA,TRBV7-2,TGTGCCAGCAGGCGTGGGGGAAACACCATATATTTT,CASRRGGNTIYF
TRBJ2-7,NA,TRBV11-2,TGTGCCAGCAGCTTATTACAGACCTACGAGCAGTACTTC,CASSLLQTYEQYF
TRBJ1-2,NA,TRBV27,TGTGCCAGCAGTTTACAAGGGAATGGGTATGGCTACACCTTC,CASSLQGNGYGYTF
TRBJ1-1,NA,TRBV29-1,TGCAGCGCCGGACAGCACATGAACACTGAAGCTTTCTTT,CSAGQHMNTEAFF
TRBJ2-2,TRBD1,TRBV12-5,TGTGCTAGTGGTTTGGCCTCAGGGGGCTTGAACACCGGGGAGCTGTTTTTT,CASGLASGGLNTGELFF
TRBJ1-4,NA,TRBV27,TGTGCCAGCAGTCCGCTGGACCCAGAAAAACTGTTTTTT,CASSPLDPEKLFF
TRBJ2-7,NA,TRBV5-6,TGTGCCAGCAGCTTGGGGGGGACGAAAAAGTACTACGAGCAGTACTTC,CASSLGGTKKYYEQYF
TRBJ1-1,NA,TRBV28,TGTGCCAGCAGTTATTACGCGAAGAACACTGAAGCTTTCTTT,CASSYYAKNTEAFF
TRBJ2-7,NA,TRBV4-2,TGTGCCAGCAGCCAAGAAGCGGGCCCTAGGGACGAGCAGTACTTC,CASSQEAGPRDEQYF